This TCR beta chain was recorded in a study of human thymus T cells. Profiled with immunoSEQ multiplex PCR; TCRdb holds only in-frame clones, not every one. The sample has 40,000 to 45,000 clones; 94% are singletons. On this clone itself: Its antigen remains unidentified.

General study results and limits: Thymic and blood repertoires appeared to carry a bias in their V and J gene usage.

During surgery, about 0.5-1 mL peripheral blood was drawn from four of eight donors. Blood DNA came from all available leukocytes, not a fixed cell number. Deletions cut 0 bases from V and 7 bases from J, with 9 bases between. Germline V CDR1 and CDR2: MNHEY, SMNVEV (reference sequence). The CDR3 is 13 residues long. Material: blood. The receptor comes from a boy under two years old with a congenital heart defect but otherwise immunologically healthy. This chain connects TRBV27 to TRBJ1-2; weak D call: TRBD1 (6 bases). The CDR3 DNA reads as TGTGCCAGCAGTTTATCTAGGACAGTTGGCTACACCTTC. Protein product: CASSLSRTVGYTF.